Described below is a single TCR beta chain sequence and its context. These data are taken from a study of shared clonotypes between healthy human individuals. Trimming removed 4 bases from V and 0 bases from J; junction bases left unmatched: 13. The CDR3 covers 19 residues. CDR1 is SGHDT, CDR2 YYEEEE, per germline. Produced via immunoSEQ multiplex PCR; TCRdb's table is partial and in-frame only. The table shows 2 million to 2.5 million clones, with 90% to 97% occurring only once. The chain joins TRBV5-6 to TRBJ2-3; the match to TRBD2 covers 11 bases. The sample taken for sequencing was naive CD4+ T cells sorted from blood. The sample's subset: CD45RA+ positively selected. The receptor comes from a man between 18 and 35 years old in good health. Here the CDR3 reads CASSLRTTTSGASTDTQYF. The CDR3 DNA reads TGTGCCAGCAGCCTACGAACTACGACTAGCGGGGCCAGCACAGATACGCAGTATTTT.